This T cell receptor (beta chain) was sequenced during a study of cytomegalovirus exposure and HLA in healthy donors. General observations from the study: Rarity marked most TCR sequences, yet some public TCRs occurred in many donors. Cytomegalovirus association was listed for 170 or so TCR beta chains. Reported results showed that the classifier diagnosed cytomegalovirus status with high specificity and sensitivity. The finding came from a later analysis; first-cohort TCR clusters tended to co-occur in the roughly 120 validation repertoires.

Repertoires were generated with immunoSEQ multiplex PCR, while TCRdb's copy carries only in-frame clones and drops some. Of more than 85,000 clones in the sample, roughly 90% were seen once. Note on this clone: No antigen is known for it.

J gave up 0 bases and V 2 bases, and 0 bases lay outside the gene matches. The CDR3 is 14 amino acids. Looked up from germline, CDR1 is MDHEN and CDR2 is SYDVKM. The sample comprised PBMCs. The chain links TRBV28 to TRBJ2-7; 8 nucleotides line up with TRBD1. The clonotype was recovered from a woman younger than 35 in good health and CMV-seronegative. CDR3 loop: CASSLTGGSYEQYF. The CDR3 DNA reads as TGTGCCAGCAGTTTAACAGGGGGCTCCTACGAGCAGTACTTC. Full variable domain (remainder filled in from reference TRBV28 and TRBJ2-7): DVKVTQSSRYLVKRTGEKVFLECVQDMDHENMFWYRQDPGLGLRLIYFSYDVKMKEKGDIPEGYSVSREKKERFSLILESASTNQTSMYLCASSLTGGSYEQYFGPGTRLTVT.